This T cell receptor (beta chain) was captured by sequencing in a study of identical twins. Study-wide results and caveats: In zero-insertion analyses, partial confounding could arise from invariant MAIT and iNKT cells. Cross-sectional statistical analysis, not tracking of the same donors, underpinned the conclusions.

In regard to this clonotype: Its antigen is unidentified.

V gave up 1 base and J gave up 0 bases, with 25 bases separating them. The CDR3 loop spans 21 amino acids. Germline lookup yields CDR1 WNHNN and CDR2 SYGVQD (reference sequence). Via MiXCR, TCRdb re-called the 5' RACE reads, giving one row per CDR3 protein. In the table there are 400,000 to 550,000 distinct CDR3 sequences, around 20% of which are singletons. The sample was also linked to a second study, of T cells expressing NK-cell markers. That study reports: HCMV seropositivity characterized seven of the eight sequenced donors, and seronegativity one. Among a handful of donors, these clonotypes also ranked first in the CD3+CD56-NKG2C+ fraction.

The sequencing input was CD4+ T cells sorted from blood. This chain uses TRBV10-1 with TRBJ1-5; D possibly corresponds to TRBD1 (6 bases). The origin of this receptor is a young woman in good health. As DNA, the CDR3 is TGCGCCAGCAGTGAGTTTGCTGTCGTCCGGGACAAAATATTTAGCAATCAGCCCCAGCATTTT. It is translated as CASSEFAVVRDKIFSNQPQHF.